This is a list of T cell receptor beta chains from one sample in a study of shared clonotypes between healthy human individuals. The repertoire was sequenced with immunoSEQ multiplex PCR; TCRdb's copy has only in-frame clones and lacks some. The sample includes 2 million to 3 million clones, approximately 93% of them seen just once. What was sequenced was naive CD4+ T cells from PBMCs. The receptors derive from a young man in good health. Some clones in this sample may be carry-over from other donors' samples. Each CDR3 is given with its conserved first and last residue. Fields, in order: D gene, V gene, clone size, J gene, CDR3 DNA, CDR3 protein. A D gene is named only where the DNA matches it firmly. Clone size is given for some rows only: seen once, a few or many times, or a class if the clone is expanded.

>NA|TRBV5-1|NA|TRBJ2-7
TGCGCCAGCAGCAAAATTAGGGGTTACGAGCAGTACTTC
CASSKIRGYEQYF
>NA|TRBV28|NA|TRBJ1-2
TGTGCCAGCAGTTTACAGGGGCGAGGCTACACCTTC
CASSLQGRGYTF
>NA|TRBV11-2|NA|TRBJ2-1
TGTGCCAGCAGCTTAGATCGTAGGGATGAGCAGTTCTTC
CASSLDRRDEQFF
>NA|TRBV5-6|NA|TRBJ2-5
TGTGCCAGCACTACTCCCCGCGTCGGGGAAGGGACCCAGTACTTC
CASTTPRVGEGTQYF
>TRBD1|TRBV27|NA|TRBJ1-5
TGTGCCAGCAGTCCCGACAGGGCGCCGAACTACCCAAATCAGCCCCAGCATTTT
CASSPDRAPNYPNQPQHF
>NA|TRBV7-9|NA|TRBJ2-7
TGTGCCAGCAGCTTAGCCCCTCTTGGGAGCACCTACGAGCAGTACTTC
CASSLAPLGSTYEQYF
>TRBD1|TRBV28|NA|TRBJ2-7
TGTGCCAGCAGTGCGGGACAGGGGAGCTCCGAGCAGTACTTC
CASSAGQGSSEQYF
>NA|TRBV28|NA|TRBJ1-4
TGTGCCAGCAGTCCGGGTAGTACTAATGAAAAACTGTTTTTT
CASSPGSTNEKLFF
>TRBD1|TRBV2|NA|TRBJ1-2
TGTGCCAGCAGTGAAGGCACAGGGGGCAGCTATGGCTACACCTTC
CASSEGTGGSYGYTF
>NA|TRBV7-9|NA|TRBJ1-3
TGTGCCAGCAGCTTAACAGGGATCTCCTCTGGAAACACCATATATTTT
CASSLTGISSGNTIYF
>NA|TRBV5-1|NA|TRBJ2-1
TGCGCCAGCAGCCCCAACCTCGGACCCGCTGGGCAGTTCTTC
CASSPNLGPAGQFF
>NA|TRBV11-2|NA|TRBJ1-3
TGTGCCAGCAGCCCCAGTGGCGCTGGAAACACCATATATTTT
CASSPSGAGNTIYF
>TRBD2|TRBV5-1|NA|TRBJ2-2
TGCGCCAGCAGCCCCGGGGTAGCGGGAGACTACGGGGAGCTGTTTTTT
CASSPGVAGDYGELFF
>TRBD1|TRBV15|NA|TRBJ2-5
TGTGCCACCAGCAGAGCTGCGACAGGGGGGGAGACCCAGTACTTC
CATSRAATGGETQYF
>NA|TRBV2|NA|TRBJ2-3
TGTGCCAGCAGTCGTTCCGGGACTCAGAGACTAGATACGCAGTATTTT
CASSRSGTQRLDTQYF
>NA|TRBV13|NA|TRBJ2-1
TGTGCCAGCAGCTTACCCAGACAGAATGAGCAGTTCTTC
CASSLPRQNEQFF
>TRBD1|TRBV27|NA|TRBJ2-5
TGTGCCAGCAGTCTTGACAGGGGGCAAGGGACCCAGTACTTC
CASSLDRGQGTQYF
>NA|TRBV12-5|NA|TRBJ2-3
TGTGCTAGTGGTTTGGGGTCAGGGACAGATACGCAGTATTTT
CASGLGSGTDTQYF
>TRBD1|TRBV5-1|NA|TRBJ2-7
TGCGCCAGCAGCTTGAGGGACAGTTTCTACGAGCAGTACTTC
CASSLRDSFYEQYF
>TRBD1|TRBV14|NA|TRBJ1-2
TGTGCCAGCAGCCATAATCGAAGGACAGGACATGGCTACACCTTC
CASSHNRRTGHGYTF
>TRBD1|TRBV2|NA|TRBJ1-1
TGTGCCAGCAGTGAAGGAGGGGGCTTTCCGAACACTGAAGCTTTCTTT
CASSEGGGFPNTEAFF
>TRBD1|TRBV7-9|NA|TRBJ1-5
TGTGCCAGCAGCGCCGGGAGAGGGGGCAGCCAGCCCCAGCATTTT
CASSAGRGGSQPQHF
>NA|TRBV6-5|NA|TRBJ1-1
TGTGCCAGCATCGAGAGGGGTGGGACTGAAGCTTTCTTT
CASIERGGTEAFF
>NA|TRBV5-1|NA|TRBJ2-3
TGCGCCAGCAGCTTGTTGGTCACAGATACGCAGTATTTT
CASSLLVTDTQYF
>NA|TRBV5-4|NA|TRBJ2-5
TGTGCCAGCAGCTTGGGGCGGGCCCGACAGAAAGAGACCCAGTACTTC
CASSLGRARQKETQYF
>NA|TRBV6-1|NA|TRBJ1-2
TGTGCCAGCAAGGGAGGCCCGGGTGCCTATGGCTACACCTTC
CASKGGPGAYGYTF
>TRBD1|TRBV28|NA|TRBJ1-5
TGTGCCAGCAGGGGGGACAGGGTTTATCAGCCCCAGCATTTT
CASRGDRVYQPQHF
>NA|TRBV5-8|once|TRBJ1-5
TGTGCCAGCAGCTTGGCCCAAACAGGCGGGTGGTTCAATCAGCCCCAGCATTTT
CASSLAQTGGWFNQPQHF
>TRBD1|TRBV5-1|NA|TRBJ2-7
TGCGCCAGCAGCTTGGAGGGACAGGGATTGGGCGAGCAGTACTTC
CASSLEGQGLGEQYF
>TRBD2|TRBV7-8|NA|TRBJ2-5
TGTGCCAGCAGCTTAGCAGGCGGGAGCCAAGAGACCCAGTACTTC
CASSLAGGSQETQYF
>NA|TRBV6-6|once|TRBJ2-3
TGTGCCAGCAGTTCAAACTTGAACGGGGTTATTTTT
CASSSNLNGVIF
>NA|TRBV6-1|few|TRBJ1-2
TGTGCCAGCCGGCAGAAGAACGGCTACACCTTC
CASRQKNGYTF
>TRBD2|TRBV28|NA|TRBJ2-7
TGTGCCAGCAGTTTCAGGCCGGGACTAGCGGGAGTCCCGTACTTC
CASSFRPGLAGVPYF
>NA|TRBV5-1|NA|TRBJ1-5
TGCGCCAGCAGCTTGGCGGGGAATCAGCCCCAGCATTTT
CASSLAGNQPQHF
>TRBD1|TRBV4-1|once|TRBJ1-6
TGCGCCAGCAGCCCCGGACAGGGAAAGAATTCACCCCTCCACTTT
CASSPGQGKNSPLHF
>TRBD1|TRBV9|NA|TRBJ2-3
TGTGCCAGCAGCGTAGGGGGACAGGGGGCGTTGGCAGATACGCAGTATTTT
CASSVGGQGALADTQYF
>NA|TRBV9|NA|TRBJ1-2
TGTGCCAGCAGCGTTGCAGCGGACCTTCGCTATGGCTACACCTTC
CASSVAADLRYGYTF
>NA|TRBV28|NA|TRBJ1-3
TGTGCCAGCAGTGGAGACAGTTACTCTGGAAACACCATATATTTT
CASSGDSYSGNTIYF
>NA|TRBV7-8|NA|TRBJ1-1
TGTGCCAGCAGTTTTGCAGGGAGAGGCACTGAAGCTTTCTTT
CASSFAGRGTEAFF
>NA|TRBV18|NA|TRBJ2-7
TGTGCCAGCTCACCACTGGGTCCCGAGCAGTACTTC
CASSPLGPEQYF